This entry is about one TCR beta chain. This sample is drawn from a study of CXCR3-negative and CXCR3-positive naive CD8 T cells. Overall study: Total TRB output reached about 135 million reads, about 1.5 +/- 0.3 million per library.

This CDR3 spans 13 amino acids. Germline V gene data show CDR1 as MNHEY and CDR2 as SVGEGT. UMI-labeled TRB cDNA libraries were prepared by 5' RACE. TCRdb re-analyzed the 5' RACE reads; it lists each CDR3 protein once, without DNA. The specimen's table records 70,000 to 95,000 distinct CDR3 sequences. Sample: naive CXCR3- CD8+ T cells from blood. As for subset: CD45RO-CCR7+CD27+CD95- naive CD8+ T cells lacking CXCR3 (TNR3-). The rearrangement links TRBV6-2 or TRBV6-3 to TRBJ2-1; the D call of TRBD1 rests on TCRdb alone, since no DNA is present to check it. The source of this sequence is a human donor in good health. Some clones in this sample may be carry-over from other donors' samples. The CDR3 loop is CASSLGRANEQFF.